This is a list of T cell receptor beta chains from one sample in a study of post-analysis software for immune sequencing data. TCRdb used MiXCR to reprocess the PCR reads, holding one entry per CDR3 protein. The repertoire has 700,000 to 800,000 distinct CDR3 sequences, roughly 29% of them found once; the top ten carry roughly 0.53%. Specimen: blood. The receptors were gathered from a girl under 18 with multiple sclerosis. Each CDR3 is given with its conserved first and last residue. The D gene is left open where the match is weak. Some rows mark clone size as missing; the rest say once, few, many or name a class of expanded clone.

>15|-|TRBJ2-2|TRBD2|TRBV6-2/TRBV6-3
TGTGCTACAAGACTAGCGGGAGGAGCCACCGGGGAGCTGTTTTTT
CATRLAGGATGELFF
>15|-|TRBJ1-5|TRBD1|TRBV19
TGTGCCAGTAGTGGACAGGGTCGGGGCAATCAGCCCCAGCATTTT
CASSGQGRGNQPQHF
>11|few|TRBJ1-2|-|TRBV20-1
TGCAGTGCTAGAGATCGGAGAGGCTACACCTTC
CSARDRRGYTF
>14|-|TRBJ1-2|-|TRBV20-1
TGCAGTGCCCCGGTCGGGGCTCCTTACTATGGCTACACCTTC
CSAPVGAPYYGYTF
>16|-|TRBJ1-1|-|TRBV20-1
TGCAGTGCTAGAGAGCACCTTGGGGGGCCGGGCACTGAAGCTTTCTTT
CSAREHLGGPGTEAFF
>14|-|TRBJ2-7|-|TRBV7-9
TGTGCCAGCAGCGGGCAGGGGCACTCCTACGAGCAGTACTTC
CASSGQGHSYEQYF
>15|few|TRBJ2-7|TRBD2|TRBV28
TGTGCCAGCAGTTACCCCAGACTAGCTAGGGACGAGCAGTACTTC
CASSYPRLARDEQYF
>17|-|TRBJ2-2|TRBD2|TRBV5-6
TGTGCCAGCAGCCTACCTGGGACTAGCGTGGGCACCGGGGAGCTGTTTTTT
CASSLPGTSVGTGELFF
>16|few|TRBJ2-1|TRBD2|TRBV6-2/TRBV6-3
TGTGCCAGCAGTTGGACTAGCGGGAGTCTGGGCAATGAGCAGTTCTTC
CASSWTSGSLGNEQFF
>18|-|TRBJ2-1|-|TRBV2
TGTGCCAGCACCTCCCCACTAATGGACGGGAGCTCCTACAATGAGCAGTTCTTC
CASTSPLMDGSSYNEQFF
>13|few|TRBJ1-4|-|TRBV6-5
TGTGCCAGCAGTCTCAACAGGGTTGAAAAACTGTTTTTT
CASSLNRVEKLFF
>15|few|TRBJ1-1|TRBD1|TRBV20-1
TGCAGTGCTAGAGATTCCGACAGGGCGAACACTGAAGCTTTCTTT
CSARDSDRANTEAFF
>16|few|TRBJ2-7|-|TRBV6-6
TGTGCCAGCAGTACCGCAGATGGGGACACAGACTACGAGCAGTACTTC
CASSTADGDTDYEQYF
>14|many|TRBJ2-5|-|TRBV7-8
TGTGCCAGCAGCTTGGGCGAACCCAAGGGGGACCAGTACTTC
CASSLGEPKGDQYF
>12|few|TRBJ1-2|-|TRBV20-1
TGCAGTGCTGCGACCGAAGAGGGTGGCTACACCTTC
CSAATEEGGYTF
>15|-|TRBJ2-3|-|TRBV18
TGTGCCAGCTCACCACTTTCCGCACTCAAAGATACGCAGTATTTT
CASSPLSALKDTQYF
>15|few|TRBJ1-5|-|TRBV12-3/TRBV12-4
TGTGCCAGCACTCAAGTGAGGGGTGACAATCAGCCCCAGCATTTT
CASTQVRGDNQPQHF
>16|-|TRBJ2-3|TRBD2|TRBV7-9
TGTGCCAGCAGCGACGGGGGGGTTTGGAGCACAGATACGCAGTATTTT
CASSDGGVWSTDTQYF
>13|few|TRBJ2-7|TRBD1|TRBV10-3
TGTGCCATCAGTAGGGACAGGGGCGACGAGCAGTACTTC
CAISRDRGDEQYF
>13|few|TRBJ2-7|-|TRBV7-9
TGTGCCAGCAGCTTAGAACTAAACTACGAGCAGTACTTC
CASSLELNYEQYF
>14|-|TRBJ2-7|-|TRBV7-9
TGTGCCAGCAGCACTTCGACAGACTCGGGCGAGCAGTACTTC
CASSTSTDSGEQYF
>14|few|TRBJ2-7|-|TRBV5-1
TGCGCCAGCAGCCCCAGGACAGTCCGTAGGGAGCAGTACTTC
CASSPRTVRREQYF
>14|few|TRBJ2-7|-|TRBV12-3/TRBV12-4
TGTGCCAGCACCAGGACAACTGGGTGGTCCGAGCAGTACTTC
CASTRTTGWSEQYF
>15|-|TRBJ2-3|TRBD1|TRBV20-1
TGCAGTGCTCCCCCGGGACAGGGGACAACAGATACGCAGTATTTT
CSAPPGQGTTDTQYF
>14|few|TRBJ1-2|TRBD1|TRBV6-4
TGTGCCAGCAGCGACAGGGGCCGTAACTATGGCTACACCTTC
CASSDRGRNYGYTF
>17|-|TRBJ2-2|TRBD2|TRBV5-1
TGCGCCAGCAGCTTGGTTGGCGGGAGGGCCCTCACCGGGGAGCTGTTTTTT
CASSLVGGRALTGELFF
>17|-|TRBJ2-3|TRBD2|TRBV7-9
TGTGCCAGCAGGTCGACTAGCGGGGGGGCCCCGGCAGATACGCAGTATTTT
CASRSTSGGAPADTQYF
>15|many|TRBJ2-3|TRBD2|TRBV7-2
TGTGCCAGCAGCTTAGGGCTAGCGGGAGGTGATACGCAGTATTTT
CASSLGLAGGDTQYF
>13|-|TRBJ2-1|-|TRBV12-3/TRBV12-4
TGTGCCAGCAGTTTTCAGATTTACGCTGAGCAGTTCTTC
CASSFQIYAEQFF
>14|few|TRBJ2-3|TRBD1|TRBV6-2/TRBV6-3
TGTGCCAGCAGTCGTCGACAGGGGCTAGATACGCAGTATTTT
CASSRRQGLDTQYF
>17|-|TRBJ2-4|-|TRBV6-6
TGTGCCAGCAGATCAGACACAGGGATTCTTGGCAAAAACATTCAGTACTTC
CASRSDTGILGKNIQYF